This TCR beta chain was observed in a study of T cell repertoires in cytomegalovirus infection. Study context: Public TCR beta signatures marked donors with CMV infection and the matching HLA.

The CDR3 is 15 residues long. Trimming stripped 8 bases from V and 4 bases from J, with 20 bases between. Germline loops: CDR1 SGHTA, CDR2 FQGNSA. Study-wide findings and caveats: In two of eight donors, the top clonotype was HLA-C-restricted CMV-specific.

TCRdb itself ran the reads through MiXCR, one entry per CDR3 protein. The sample has 450,000 to 650,000 distinct CDR3 sequences, about 39% seen once. A remark on this clonotype: As yet, its antigen is unknown.

The rearrangement joins TRBV7-2 to TRBJ1-1; D is uncertain. The source is a human donor in good health (CMV status not recorded). Some clones in this sample may be carry-over from other donors' samples. The sequencing here drew on cultured PBMCs, taken from culture after CMV antigen stimulation. The CDR3: CASLLAPPGGTEAFF. The CDR3 bases are TGTGCCAGCCTCTTGGCCCCCCCTGGAGGCACTGAAGCTTTCTTT.